These T cell receptor beta chains were read from a single sample in a study of blood T cell repertoires in COVID-19. Assay used: immunoSEQ multiplex PCR; TCRdb lists only in-frame clones, some missing. The table records 300,000 to 400,000 clones, roughly 87% of them present only once. The source material was peripheral blood. These receptor sequences come from a man aged 25 to 45 with COVID-19, enrolled during active disease. Both conserved end residues are part of each CDR3. Each record gives: V gene, clone size, D gene, J gene, CDR3 protein, CDR3 DNA. A D gene is named only where the DNA matches it firmly. Clone size appears in some rows only: once, few, many, or a class for an expanded clone.

TRBV14,-,TRBD1,TRBJ1-6,CASSHGTGNSPLHF,TGTGCCAGCAGCCACGGGACAGGGAATTCACCCCTCCACTTT
TRBV29-1,-,TRBD1,TRBJ1-2,CSVELQTGRGGYTF,TGCAGCGTTGAACTCCAGACAGGGAGAGGGGGCTACACCTTC
TRBV3-1/TRBV3-2,-,TRBD1,TRBJ2-5,CASSQDRTGGAWETQYF,TGTGCCAGCAGCCAAGACAGAACAGGGGGCGCTTGGGAGACCCAGTACTTC
TRBV4-2,-,-,TRBJ1-2,CASSQDSGGRYGYTF,TGTGCCAGCAGCCAAGATTCCGGGGGAAGGTATGGCTACACCTTC
TRBV12-3/TRBV12-4,-,-,TRBJ1-4,CASSLQVNEKLFF,TGTGCCAGCAGTTTACAGGTTAATGAAAAACTGTTTTTT
TRBV6-1,-,TRBD1,TRBJ2-7,CASSEDEGGLGYEQYF,TGTGCCAGCAGTGAAGACGAAGGGGGCCTGGGGTACGAGCAGTACTTC
TRBV5-1,-,-,TRBJ1-1,CASSSSVGSRTEAFF,TGCGCCAGCAGCTCGAGCGTCGGCAGTCGCACTGAAGCTTTCTTT
TRBV5-3,-,-,TRBJ2-7,CARSLIILYEQYF,TGTGCCAGAAGCTTAATAATCCTTTACGAGCAGTACTTC
TRBV5-1,-,TRBD2,TRBJ2-1,CASSVPGTRVNNEQFF,TGCGCCAGCAGCGTACCCGGGACTAGGGTCAACAATGAGCAGTTCTTC
TRBV19,-,TRBD2,TRBJ2-7,CASSAGLAGVGEQYF,TGTGCCAGTAGCGCTGGACTAGCGGGAGTAGGAGAGCAGTACTTC
TRBV28,once,TRBD1,TRBJ1-5,CATWDRPNQPQHF,TGTGCCACTTGGGACAGGCCCAATCAGCCCCAGCATTTT
TRBV6-5,-,-,TRBJ2-3,CASSYEGTDTQYF,TGTGCCAGCAGTTATGAGGGCACAGATACGCAGTATTTT
TRBV6-6,-,TRBD1,TRBJ2-7,CASSPRPGQSYEQYF,TGTGCCAGCAGCCCGCGGCCGGGACAGAGCTACGAGCAGTACTTC
TRBV29-1,-,-,TRBJ2-7,CSVSGGPTYEQYF,TGCAGCGTTTCCGGGGGGCCCACCTACGAGCAGTACTTC
TRBV6-5,-,-,TRBJ1-3,CASRNGGNTIYF,TGTGCCAGCAGAAACGGGGGAAACACCATATATTTT
TRBV29-1,-,TRBD1,TRBJ1-1,CSVESSDRGRKRNTEAFF,TGCAGCGTTGAGTCGAGTGACAGGGGACGAAAAAGGAACACTGAAGCTTTCTTT
TRBV7-2,-,TRBD1,TRBJ1-1,CASSLGDRLGATEAFF,TGTGCCAGCAGCTTAGGGGACAGACTGGGAGCCACTGAAGCTTTCTTT
TRBV4-3,-,TRBD1,TRBJ1-4,CASSQDRTGVGEKLFF,TGCGCCAGCAGCCAAGATCGGACAGGCGTAGGAGAAAAACTGTTTTTT
TRBV7-9,-,-,TRBJ1-1,CASSLYTEAFF,TGTGCCAGCAGTCTGTACACTGAAGCTTTCTTT
TRBV19,-,TRBD1,TRBJ2-1,CASSITGTGTNEQFF,TGTGCCAGTAGTATTACCGGGACAGGCACTAATGAGCAGTTCTTC
TRBV7-3,-,-,TRBJ1-2,CASSPDPGYYGYTF,TGTGCCAGCAGCCCCGATCCAGGGTACTATGGCTACACCTTC
TRBV5-1,once,TRBD1,TRBJ1-1,CASSSGQGWTEAFF,TGCGCCAGCAGCTCCGGACAGGGATGGACTGAAGCTTTCTTT
TRBV5-8,-,TRBD1,TRBJ2-7,CASSTYKGGRYEQYF,TGTGCCAGCAGCACTTATAAAGGGGGCCGGTACGAGCAGTACTTC
TRBV11-1,-,-,TRBJ2-2,CASTPGGQRGYGELFF,TGTGCCAGCACCCCCGGGGGCCAGCGGGGATACGGGGAGCTGTTTTTT
TRBV5-5,-,-,TRBJ1-2,CASSLAGATNYGYTF,TGTGCCAGCAGCTTGGCTGGGGCCACTAACTATGGCTACACCTTC
TRBV5-8,-,-,TRBJ1-1,CASSLERFFQLENTEAFF,TGTGCCAGCAGCTTGGAGAGGTTTTTCCAGTTAGAGAACACTGAAGCTTTCTTT